The clone carrying this T cell receptor (beta chain) was recorded once. The antigen remains undetermined. The sample comes from a study of cytomegalovirus exposure and HLA in healthy donors. Study-level findings and limits: A list of more than 150 TCR beta chains associated with cytomegalovirus was given. Reported results showed that the classifier diagnosed cytomegalovirus status with high specificity and sensitivity. An apparent linkage of common viral pathogens to several of the most significant clusters emerged in a later analysis.

Unmatched junction bases numbered 11, after V lost 6 bases and J lost 2 bases. The CDR3 runs to 17 residues. Germline V gene data show CDR1 as WSHSY and CDR2 as SAAADI. In the PCR, 60 Vbeta and 13 Jbeta primers were used. Clones were sequenced by immunoSEQ multiplex PCR, and TCRdb holds only the in-frame ones, with some missing. The sample has around 100,000 clones, around three quarters seen once. This receptor was taken from a woman aged 18 to 35 in good health and CMV-seropositive. The sequenced sample was PBMCs. The rearrangement links TRBV10-2 to TRBJ2-5, with 11 bases lining up with TRBD2. CDR3: CASSERRLAGTQETQYF. CDR3 nucleotides: TGCGCCAGCAGCGAACGAAGACTAGCGGGGACACAAGAGACCCAGTACTTC.